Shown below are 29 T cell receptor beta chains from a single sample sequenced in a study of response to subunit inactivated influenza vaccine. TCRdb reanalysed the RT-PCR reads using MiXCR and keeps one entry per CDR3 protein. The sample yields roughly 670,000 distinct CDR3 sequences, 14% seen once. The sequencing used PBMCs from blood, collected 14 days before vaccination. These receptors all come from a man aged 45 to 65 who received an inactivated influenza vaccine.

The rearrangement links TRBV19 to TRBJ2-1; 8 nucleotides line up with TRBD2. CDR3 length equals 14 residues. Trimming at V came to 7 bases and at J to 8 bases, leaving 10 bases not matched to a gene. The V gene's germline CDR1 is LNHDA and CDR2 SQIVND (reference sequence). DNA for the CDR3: TGTGCCAGTACCCACGGGACTAGTGGGGATGAGCAGTTCTTC. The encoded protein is CASTHGTSGDEQFF.

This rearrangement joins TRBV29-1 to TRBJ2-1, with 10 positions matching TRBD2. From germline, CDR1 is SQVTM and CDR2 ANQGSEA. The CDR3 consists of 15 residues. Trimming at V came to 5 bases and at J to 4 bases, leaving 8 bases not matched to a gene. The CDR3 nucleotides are TGCAGCGTTAAATCCGGGACTAGCGATTACAATGAGCAGTTCTTC. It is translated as CSVKSGTSDYNEQFF.

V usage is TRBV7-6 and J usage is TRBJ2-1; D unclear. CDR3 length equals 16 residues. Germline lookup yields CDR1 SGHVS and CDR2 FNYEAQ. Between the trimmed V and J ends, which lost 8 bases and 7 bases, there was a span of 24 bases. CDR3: CASATRFVRTANEQFF. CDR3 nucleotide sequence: TGTGCCAGCGCTACTCGATTCGTCAGAACAGCTAATGAGCAGTTCTTC.

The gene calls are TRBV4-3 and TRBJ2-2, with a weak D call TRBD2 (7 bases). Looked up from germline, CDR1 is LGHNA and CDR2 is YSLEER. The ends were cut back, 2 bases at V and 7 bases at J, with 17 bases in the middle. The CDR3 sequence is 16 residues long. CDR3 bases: TGCGCCAGCAGCCAAATCGGTGGGGGGGCCGGCGGGGAGCTGTTTTTT. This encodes CASSQIGGGAGGELFF.

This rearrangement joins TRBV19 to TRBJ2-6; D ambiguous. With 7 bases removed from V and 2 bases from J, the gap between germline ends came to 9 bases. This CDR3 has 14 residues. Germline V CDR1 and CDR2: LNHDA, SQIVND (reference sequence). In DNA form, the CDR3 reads TGTGCCAGTAACCCTTACACTGGGGCCAACGTCCTGACTTTC. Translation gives CASNPYTGANVLTF. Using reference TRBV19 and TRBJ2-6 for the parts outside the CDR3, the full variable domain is DGGITQSPKYLFRKEGQNVTLSCEQNLNHDAMYWYRQDPGQGLRLIYYSQIVNDFQKGDIAEGYSVSREKKESFPLTVTSAQKNPTAFYLCASNPYTGANVLTFGAGSRLTVL.

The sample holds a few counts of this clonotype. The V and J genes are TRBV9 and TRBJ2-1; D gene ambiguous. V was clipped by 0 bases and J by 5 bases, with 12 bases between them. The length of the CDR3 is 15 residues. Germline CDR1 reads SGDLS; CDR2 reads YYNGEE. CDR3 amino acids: CASSVEAVYDNEQFF. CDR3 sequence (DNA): TGTGCCAGCAGCGTAGAGGCGGTGTATGACAATGAGCAGTTCTTC.

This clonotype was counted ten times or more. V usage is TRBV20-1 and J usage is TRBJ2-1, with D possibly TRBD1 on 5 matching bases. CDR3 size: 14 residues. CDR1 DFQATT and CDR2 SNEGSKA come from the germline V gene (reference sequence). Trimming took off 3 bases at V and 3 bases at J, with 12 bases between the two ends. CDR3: CSARVAGNYNEQFF. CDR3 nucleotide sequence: TGCAGTGCTAGGGTAGCAGGGAACTACAATGAGCAGTTCTTC.

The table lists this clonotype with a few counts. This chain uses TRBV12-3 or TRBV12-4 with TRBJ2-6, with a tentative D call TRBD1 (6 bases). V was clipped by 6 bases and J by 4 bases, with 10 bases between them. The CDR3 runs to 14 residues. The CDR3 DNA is TGTGCCAGCAGATACAGGGCAGGGGCCAACGTCCTGACTTTC. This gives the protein CASRYRAGANVLTF.

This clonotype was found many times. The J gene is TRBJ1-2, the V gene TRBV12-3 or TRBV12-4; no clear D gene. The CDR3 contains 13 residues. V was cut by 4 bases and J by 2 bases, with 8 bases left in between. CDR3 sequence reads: CASSSPENYGYTF. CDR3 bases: TGTGCCAGCAGTTCTCCGGAGAACTATGGCTACACCTTC.

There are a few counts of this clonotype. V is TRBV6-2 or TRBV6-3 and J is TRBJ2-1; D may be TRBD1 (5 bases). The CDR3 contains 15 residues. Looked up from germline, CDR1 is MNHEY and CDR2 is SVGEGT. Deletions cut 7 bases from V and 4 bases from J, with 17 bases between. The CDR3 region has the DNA TGTGCCAGCATTGGGTCCGGACACCCTTACAATGAGCAGTTCTTC. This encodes CASIGSGHPYNEQFF.

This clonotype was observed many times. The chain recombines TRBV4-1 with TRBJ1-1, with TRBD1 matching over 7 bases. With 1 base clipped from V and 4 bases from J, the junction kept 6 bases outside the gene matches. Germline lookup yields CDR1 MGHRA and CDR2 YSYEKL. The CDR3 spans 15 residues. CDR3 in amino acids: CASSQVSGGTTEAFF. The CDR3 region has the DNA TGCGCCAGCAGCCAAGTTTCAGGGGGGACCACTGAAGCTTTCTTT.

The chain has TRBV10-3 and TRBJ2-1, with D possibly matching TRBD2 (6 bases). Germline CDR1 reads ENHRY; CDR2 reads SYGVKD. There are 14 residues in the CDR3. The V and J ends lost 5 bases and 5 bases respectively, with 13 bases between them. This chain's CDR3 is CAISRLEGNNEQFF. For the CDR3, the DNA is TGTGCCATCAGTAGACTAGAAGGTAACAATGAGCAGTTCTTC.

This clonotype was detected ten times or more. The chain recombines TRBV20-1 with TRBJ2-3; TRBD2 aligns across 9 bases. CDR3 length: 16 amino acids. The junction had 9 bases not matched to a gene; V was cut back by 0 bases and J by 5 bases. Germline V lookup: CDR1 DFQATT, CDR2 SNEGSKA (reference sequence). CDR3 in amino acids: CSARDWGGRAGDTQYF. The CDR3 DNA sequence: TGCAGTGCTAGAGACTGGGGCGGGAGGGCTGGAGATACGCAGTATTTT.

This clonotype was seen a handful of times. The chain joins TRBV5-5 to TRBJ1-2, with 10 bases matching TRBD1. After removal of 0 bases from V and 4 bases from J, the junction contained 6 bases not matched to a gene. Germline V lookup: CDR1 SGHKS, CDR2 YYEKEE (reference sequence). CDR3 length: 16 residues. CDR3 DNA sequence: TGTGCCAGCAGCTTGGACCCGGGACAGGGGAGCTATGGCTACACCTTC. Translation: CASSLDPGQGSYGYTF.

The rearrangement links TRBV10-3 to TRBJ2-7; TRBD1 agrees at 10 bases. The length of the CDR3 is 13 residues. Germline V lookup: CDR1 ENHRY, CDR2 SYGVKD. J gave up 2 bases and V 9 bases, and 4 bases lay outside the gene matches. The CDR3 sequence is CAITGQGPYEQYF. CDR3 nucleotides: TGTGCCATAACGGGACAGGGGCCCTACGAGCAGTACTTC.

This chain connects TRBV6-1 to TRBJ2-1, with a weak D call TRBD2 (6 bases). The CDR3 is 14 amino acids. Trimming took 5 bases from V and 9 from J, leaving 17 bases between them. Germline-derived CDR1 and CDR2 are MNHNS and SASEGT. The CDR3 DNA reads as TGTGCCAGCAGTCCGTCCGGGAGATCCTTTGAGCAGTTCTTC. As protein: CASSPSGRSFEQFF.

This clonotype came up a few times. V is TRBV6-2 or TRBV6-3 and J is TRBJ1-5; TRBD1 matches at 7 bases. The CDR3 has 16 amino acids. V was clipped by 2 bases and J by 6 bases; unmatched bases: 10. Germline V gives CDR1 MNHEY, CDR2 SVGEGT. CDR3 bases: TGTGCCAGCAGTTACGAGTTCCTCCCAGGGGGTCAGCCCCAGCATTTT. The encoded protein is CASSYEFLPGGQPQHF.

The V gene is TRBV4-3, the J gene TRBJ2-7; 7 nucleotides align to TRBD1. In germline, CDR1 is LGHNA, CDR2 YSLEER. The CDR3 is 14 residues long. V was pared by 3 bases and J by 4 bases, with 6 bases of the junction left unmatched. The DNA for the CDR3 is TGCGCCAGCAGCCAGAGTACAGGGGAGTACGAGCAGTACTTC. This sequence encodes CASSQSTGEYEQYF.

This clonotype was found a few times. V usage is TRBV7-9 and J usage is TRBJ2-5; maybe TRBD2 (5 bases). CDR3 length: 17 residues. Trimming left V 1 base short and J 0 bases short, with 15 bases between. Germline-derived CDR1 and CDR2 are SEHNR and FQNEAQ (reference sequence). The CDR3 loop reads CASSLVGRRIHQETQYF. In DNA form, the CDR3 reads TGTGCCAGCAGCTTAGTAGGACGGAGGATACACCAAGAGACCCAGTACTTC.

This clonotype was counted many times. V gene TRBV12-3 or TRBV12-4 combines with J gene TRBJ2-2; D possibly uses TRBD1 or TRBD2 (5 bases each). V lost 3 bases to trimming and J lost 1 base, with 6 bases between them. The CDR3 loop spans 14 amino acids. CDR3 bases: TGTGCCAGCAGTTTGAGGGGGAACACCGGGGAGCTGTTTTTT. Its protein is CASSLRGNTGELFF.

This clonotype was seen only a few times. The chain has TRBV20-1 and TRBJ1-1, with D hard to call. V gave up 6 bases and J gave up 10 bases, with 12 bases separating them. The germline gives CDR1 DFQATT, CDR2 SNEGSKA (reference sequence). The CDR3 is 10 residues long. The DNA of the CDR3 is TGCAGTGCCCCTCTGTTTCGAGCTTTCTTT. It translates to CSAPLFRAFF.

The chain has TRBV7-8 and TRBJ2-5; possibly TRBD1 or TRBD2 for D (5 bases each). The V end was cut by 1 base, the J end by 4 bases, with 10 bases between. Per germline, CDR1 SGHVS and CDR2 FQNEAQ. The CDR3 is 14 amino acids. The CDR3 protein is CASSLDGGRETQYF. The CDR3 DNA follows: TGTGCCAGCAGCTTAGATGGGGGTCGAGAGACCCAGTACTTC.

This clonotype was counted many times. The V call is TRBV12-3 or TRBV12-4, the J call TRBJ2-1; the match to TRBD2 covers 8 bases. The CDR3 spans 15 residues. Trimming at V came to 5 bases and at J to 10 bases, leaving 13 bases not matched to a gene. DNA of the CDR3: TGTGCCAGCAGTACTACCGGGACTAGGGGTAGGGAGCAGTTCTTC. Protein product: CASSTTGTRGREQFF.

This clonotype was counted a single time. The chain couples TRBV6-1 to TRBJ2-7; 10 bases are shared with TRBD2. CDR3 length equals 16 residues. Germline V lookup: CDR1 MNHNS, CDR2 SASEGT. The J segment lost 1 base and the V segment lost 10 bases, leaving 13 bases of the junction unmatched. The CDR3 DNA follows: TGTGCCAACAGACGTAACCTAGCGGGGGATTCCTACGAGCAGTACTTC. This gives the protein CANRRNLAGDSYEQYF.

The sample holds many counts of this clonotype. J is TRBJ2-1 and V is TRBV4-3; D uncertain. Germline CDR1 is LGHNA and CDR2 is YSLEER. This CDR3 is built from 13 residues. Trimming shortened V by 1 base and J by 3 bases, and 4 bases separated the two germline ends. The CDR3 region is CASSQGHYNEQFF. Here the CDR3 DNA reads TGCGCCAGCAGCCAAGGGCACTACAATGAGCAGTTCTTC.

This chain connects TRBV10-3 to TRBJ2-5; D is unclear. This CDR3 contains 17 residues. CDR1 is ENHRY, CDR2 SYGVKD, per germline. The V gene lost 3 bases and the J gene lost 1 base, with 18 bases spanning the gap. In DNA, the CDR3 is TGTGCCATCAGTGAACTACTCAGAAAAAACAGCCAAGAGACCCAGTACTTC. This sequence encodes CAISELLRKNSQETQYF.

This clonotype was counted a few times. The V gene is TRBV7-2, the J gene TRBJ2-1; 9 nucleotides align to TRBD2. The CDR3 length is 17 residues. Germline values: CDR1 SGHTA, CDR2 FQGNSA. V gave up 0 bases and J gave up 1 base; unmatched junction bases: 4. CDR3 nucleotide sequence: TGTGCCAGCAGCTTAGCTCTTGCGGGAGGGTCCTACAATGAGCAGTTCTTC. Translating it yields CASSLALAGGSYNEQFF.

CDR3 coding DNA: TGTGCCAGCAGCCAAGAGAGTGGTGTATGGGGTTCGGAGAAACTGTTTTTT. It codes for CASSQESGVWGSEKLFF. This rearrangement joins TRBV4-2 to TRBJ1-4; D is undetermined. Looked up from germline, CDR1 is LGHNA and CDR2 is YNFKEQ. The CDR3 runs 17 residues. V shed 0 bases and J shed 11 bases, with 22 bases lying between them.

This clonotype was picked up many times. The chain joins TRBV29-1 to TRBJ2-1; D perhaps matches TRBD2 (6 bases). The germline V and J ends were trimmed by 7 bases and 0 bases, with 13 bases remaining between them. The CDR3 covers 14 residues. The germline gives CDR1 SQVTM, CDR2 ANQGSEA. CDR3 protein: CSASGGSSYNEQFF. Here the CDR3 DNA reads TGCAGCGCCTCTGGGGGGAGCTCCTACAATGAGCAGTTCTTC.